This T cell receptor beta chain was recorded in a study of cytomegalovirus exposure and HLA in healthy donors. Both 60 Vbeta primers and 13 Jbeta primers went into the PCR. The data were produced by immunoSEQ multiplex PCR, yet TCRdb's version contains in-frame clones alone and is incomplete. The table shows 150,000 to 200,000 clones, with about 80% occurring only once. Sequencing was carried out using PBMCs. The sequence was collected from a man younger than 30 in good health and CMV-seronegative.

In DNA form, the CDR3 reads TGCGCCAGCAGTTTGATCATTAGCGGGAGGCCCCGCTACGAGCAGTACTTC. This gives the protein CASSLIISGRPRYEQYF. The rearrangement links TRBV5-1 to TRBJ2-7, with 10 nucleotides matching TRBD2. CDR1 SGHRS and CDR2 YFSETQ come from the germline V gene. The CDR3 contains 17 residues. Losses at the gene ends were 5 bases for V and 3 bases for J; bases not matched to a gene: 14.